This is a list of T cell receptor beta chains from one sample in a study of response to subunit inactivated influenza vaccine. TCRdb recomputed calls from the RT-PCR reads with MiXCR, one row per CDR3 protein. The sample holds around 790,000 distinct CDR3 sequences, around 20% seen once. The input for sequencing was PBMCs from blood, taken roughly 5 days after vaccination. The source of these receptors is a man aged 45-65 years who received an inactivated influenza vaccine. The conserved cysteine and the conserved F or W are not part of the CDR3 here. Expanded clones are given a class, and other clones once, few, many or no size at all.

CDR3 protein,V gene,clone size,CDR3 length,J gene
ASSYHTDTQY,TRBV6-1,NA,10,TRBJ2-3
ATSDAQGGGETQY,TRBV24-1,NA,13,TRBJ2-5
ATGSYEQY,TRBV6-1,NA,8,TRBJ2-7
ASSQDRQY,TRBV4-3,few,8,TRBJ2-7
ASSSRFEQY,TRBV25-1,NA,9,TRBJ2-7
ASSSMTGTYEQY,TRBV6-5,NA,12,TRBJ2-7
ASSSRYAYEQY,TRBV7-2,many,11,TRBJ2-7
ASNLGSETQY,TRBV2,few,10,TRBJ2-5
SVVPAGKGNTGELF,TRBV29-1,NA,14,TRBJ2-2
SASGTTSTDTQY,TRBV20-1,NA,12,TRBJ2-3
ASSSTAMADTGELF,TRBV28,NA,14,TRBJ2-2
ASRADPGPQNTEAF,TRBV7-2,few,14,TRBJ1-1
SSCRGANTDTQY,TRBV20-1,NA,12,TRBJ2-3
ASSPTQGLADNEQF,TRBV7-6,NA,14,TRBJ2-1
SAPDTSYEQY,TRBV20-1,many,10,TRBJ2-7
ASTANNQPQH,TRBV12-3/TRBV12-4,few,10,TRBJ1-5
ASSSGQTFSPLH,TRBV7-8,NA,12,TRBJ1-6
ASSFGQPRTSPLH,TRBV27,NA,13,TRBJ1-6
ASSLDSLGSDTQY,TRBV7-6,NA,13,TRBJ2-3
ASRSYSNQPQH,TRBV2,NA,11,TRBJ1-5
ASLQGAAETQY,TRBV12-3/TRBV12-4,few,11,TRBJ2-5
ASSQDGGTGEQF,TRBV4-1,few,12,TRBJ2-1
ANSGGLSYEQY,TRBV6-1,few,11,TRBJ2-7
ATSPGQTPQTDTQY,TRBV24-1,few,14,TRBJ2-3